In its sample, the clone carrying this T cell receptor beta chain is medium-sized. Using MiXCR, TCRdb re-called clones from the PCR reads. There are under 20,000 clones in the sample; around 30% occur only once, and less than 25% lies in the top ten. Thyroid surgery took place with no prior treatment in any patient. This entry is derived from a study of metastatic and nonmetastatic thyroid tumors. V gave up 0 bases and J gave up 5 bases, with 13 bases separating them. Germline values: CDR1 SGDLS, CDR2 YYNGEE. This CDR3 has 15 amino acids. This clonotype was sampled from a male donor with papillary thyroid cancer or a benign thyroid nodule (not recorded which). Some clones in this sample may be carry-over from other donors' samples. The chain joins TRBV9 to TRBJ2-3; D perhaps matches TRBD1 (6 bases). The sequenced material came from tumor tissue. The chain's CDR3 is CASSVGTVGKDTQYF. CDR3 nucleotides: TGTGCCAGCAGCGTAGGGACAGTAGGAAAAGATACGCAGTATTTT.